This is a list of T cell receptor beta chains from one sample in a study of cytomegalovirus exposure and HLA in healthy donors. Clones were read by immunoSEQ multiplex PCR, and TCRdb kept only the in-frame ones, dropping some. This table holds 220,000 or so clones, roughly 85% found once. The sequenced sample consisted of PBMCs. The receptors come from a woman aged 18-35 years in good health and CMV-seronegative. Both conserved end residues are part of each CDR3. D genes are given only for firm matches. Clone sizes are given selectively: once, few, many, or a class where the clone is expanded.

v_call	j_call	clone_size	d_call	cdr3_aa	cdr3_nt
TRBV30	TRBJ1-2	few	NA	CAWSPGTDYGYTF	TGTGCCTGGAGCCCCGGGACCGACTATGGCTACACCTTC
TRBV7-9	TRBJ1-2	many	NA	CASSLVGPRAGYTF	TGTGCCAGCAGCTTAGTGGGTCCCAGGGCTGGCTACACCTTC
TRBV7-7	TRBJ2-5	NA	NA	CASSLGGLGGRETQYF	TGTGCCAGCAGCTTAGGTGGACTAGGGGGCCGAGAGACCCAGTACTTC
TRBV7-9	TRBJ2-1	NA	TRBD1	CASSLTGTAGNEQFF	TGTGCCAGCAGCTTAACCGGGACAGCAGGCAATGAGCAGTTCTTC
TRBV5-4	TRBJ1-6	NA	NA	CASSLGYLPNSPLHF	TGTGCCAGCAGCTTGGGGTATCTGCCCAATTCACCCCTCCACTTT
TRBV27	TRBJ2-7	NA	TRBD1	CASSSPGQGSYEQYF	TGTGCCAGCAGTTCGCCGGGACAGGGCTCCTACGAGCAGTACTTC
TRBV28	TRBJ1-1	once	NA	CASRGPMGGEAFF	TGTGCCAGCAGGGGACCTATGGGGGGTGAAGCTTTCTTT
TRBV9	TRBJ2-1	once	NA	CASSAQESSYNEQFF	TGTGCCAGCAGCGCCCAGGAGAGCTCCTACAATGAGCAGTTCTTC
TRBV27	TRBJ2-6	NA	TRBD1	CASSPRWDRVYSGANVLTF	TGTGCCAGCAGTCCCCGGTGGGACAGGGTTTACTCTGGGGCCAACGTCCTGACTTTC
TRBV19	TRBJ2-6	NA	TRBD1	CASSEWGQGAPPGANVLTF	TGTGCCAGTAGTGAGTGGGGACAGGGGGCGCCCCCTGGGGCCAACGTCCTGACTTTC
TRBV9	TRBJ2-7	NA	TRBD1	CASSVEDRGPQYF	TGTGCCAGCAGCGTAGAGGACAGGGGCCCGCAGTACTTC
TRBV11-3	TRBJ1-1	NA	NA	CASSTNRNTEAFF	TGTGCCAGCAGCACTAACCGGAACACTGAAGCTTTCTTT
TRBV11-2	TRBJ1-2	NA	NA	CASSLGGLNYGYTF	TGTGCCAGCAGCTTAGGTGGTCTGAACTATGGCTACACCTTC
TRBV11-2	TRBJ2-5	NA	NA	CASSFYRETQYF	TGTGCCAGCAGCTTTTACCGGGAGACCCAGTACTTC
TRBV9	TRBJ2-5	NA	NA	CASSVGRGQEETQYF	TGTGCCAGCAGCGTAGGCCGGGGCCAGGAGGAGACCCAGTACTTC
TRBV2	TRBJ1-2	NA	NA	CASRGAGLYGYTF	TGTGCCAGCAGGGGGGCAGGGCTGTATGGCTACACCTTC
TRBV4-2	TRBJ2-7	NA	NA	CASSQEGSGRSYEQYF	TGTGCCAGCAGCCAAGAAGGGAGCGGTCGCTCCTACGAGCAGTACTTC
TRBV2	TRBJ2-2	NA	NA	CASGGGLNTGELFF	TGTGCCAGCGGAGGAGGCTTGAACACCGGGGAGCTGTTTTTT
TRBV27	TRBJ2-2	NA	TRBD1	CASSLGRGLPGELFF	TGTGCCAGCAGTTTGGGCAGGGGGCTCCCCGGGGAGCTGTTTTTT
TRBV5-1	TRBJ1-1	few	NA	CASSWAGTEAFF	TGCGCCAGCAGCTGGGCGGGGACTGAAGCTTTCTTT
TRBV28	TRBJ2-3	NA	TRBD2	CASTSGSTDTQYF	TGTGCCAGCACTAGCGGGAGCACAGATACGCAGTATTTT
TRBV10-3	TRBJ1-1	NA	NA	CAISDRADTEAFF	TGTGCCATCAGTGACAGGGCGGACACTGAAGCTTTCTTT
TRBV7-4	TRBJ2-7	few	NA	CASSFLRQDIYEQYF	TGTGCCAGCAGCTTCTTAAGGCAGGACATCTACGAGCAGTACTTC
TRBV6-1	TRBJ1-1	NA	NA	CASSERIRDTEAFF	TGTGCCAGCAGTGAACGGATCAGGGACACTGAAGCTTTCTTT
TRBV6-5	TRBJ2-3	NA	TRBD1	CASTRQGSTDTQYF	TGTGCCAGCACCCGACAGGGTAGCACAGATACGCAGTATTTT
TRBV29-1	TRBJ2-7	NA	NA	CSVGWGRDEQYF	TGCAGCGTTGGGTGGGGTCGCGACGAGCAGTACTTC
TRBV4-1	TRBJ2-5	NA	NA	CASSQDDGTLPETQYF	TGCGCCAGCAGCCAAGATGACGGGACCTTACCTGAGACCCAGTACTTC
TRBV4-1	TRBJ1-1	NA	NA	CASSHPEGVLGTEAFF	TGCGCCAGCAGCCATCCCGAAGGGGTATTGGGCACTGAAGCTTTCTTT
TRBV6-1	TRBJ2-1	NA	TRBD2	CASSARTSGYNEQFF	TGTGCCAGCAGTGCAAGGACTAGCGGCTACAATGAGCAGTTCTTC
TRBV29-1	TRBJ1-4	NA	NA	CSAGTRLGEKLFF	TGCAGCGCCGGGACCCGACTGGGTGAAAAACTGTTTTTT
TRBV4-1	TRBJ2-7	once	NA	CASSQDPLAYEQYF	TGCGCCAGCAGCCAAGATCCCCTAGCTTACGAGCAGTACTTC
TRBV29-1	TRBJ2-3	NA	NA	CSVEGLTHTDTQYF	TGCAGCGTTGAAGGCCTCACCCACACAGATACGCAGTATTTT
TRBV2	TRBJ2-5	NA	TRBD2	CASRGGTSGRYQETQYF	TGTGCCAGCAGGGGGGGGACTAGCGGGAGGTACCAAGAGACCCAGTACTTC
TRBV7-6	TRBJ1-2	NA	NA	CASSPTATNYGYTF	TGTGCCAGCAGCCCGACAGCCACTAACTATGGCTACACCTTC
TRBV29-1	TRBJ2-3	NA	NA	CSVGISSTDTQYF	TGCAGCGTTGGAATCTCTAGCACAGATACGCAGTATTTT
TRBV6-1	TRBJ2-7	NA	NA	CASSEVGQLYEQYF	TGTGCCAGCAGTGAAGTAGGACAGCTCTACGAGCAGTACTTC
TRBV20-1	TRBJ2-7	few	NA	CSARLGEQYF	TGCAGTGCTAGACTCGGGGAGCAGTACTTC
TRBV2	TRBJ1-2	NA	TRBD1	CASSGDSPIYGYTF	TGTGCCAGCAGCGGGGACAGCCCCATTTATGGCTACACCTTC
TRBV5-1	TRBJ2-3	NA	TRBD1	CASSMDRGTDTQYF	TGCGCCAGCAGCATGGACAGGGGCACAGATACGCAGTATTTT
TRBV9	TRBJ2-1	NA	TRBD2	CASSVVPSGVKGSEQFF	TGTGCCAGCAGCGTAGTGCCTAGCGGGGTCAAGGGTAGTGAGCAGTTCTTC
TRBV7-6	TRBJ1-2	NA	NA	CASSLGPRGGYTF	TGTGCCAGCAGCTTAGGCCCCAGGGGCGGCTACACCTTC
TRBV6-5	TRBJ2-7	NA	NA	CASAGLAGEQYF	TGTGCCAGCGCAGGACTTGCGGGCGAGCAGTACTTC
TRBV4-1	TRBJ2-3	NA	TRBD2	CASSPPGGRSADTQYF	TGCGCCAGCAGCCCTCCGGGCGGGAGGTCGGCGGATACGCAGTATTTT
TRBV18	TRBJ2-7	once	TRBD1	CASSPLGTVSRPEQYF	TGTGCCAGCTCACCCCTAGGGACAGTGTCCCGCCCCGAGCAGTACTTC
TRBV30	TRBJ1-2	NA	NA	CAWSEGNRVRSFSDYTF	TGTGCCTGGAGTGAGGGGAACAGGGTTAGATCCTTCTCTGACTACACCTTC
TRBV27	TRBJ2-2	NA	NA	CASSSGGTGELFF	TGTGCCAGCTCGTCGGGTGGCACCGGGGAGCTGTTTTTT
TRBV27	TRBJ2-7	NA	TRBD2	CASSPTDLGLAGNYEQYF	TGTGCCAGCAGTCCCACCGACCTTGGGCTAGCGGGAAACTACGAGCAGTACTTC
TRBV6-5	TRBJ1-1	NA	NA	CASSRLDMNTEAFF	TGTGCCAGCAGCCGCCTGGATATGAACACTGAAGCTTTCTTT
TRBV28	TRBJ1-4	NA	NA	CASNNQGGIREKLFF	TGTGCCAGCAACAACCAAGGGGGAATCAGGGAAAAACTGTTTTTT
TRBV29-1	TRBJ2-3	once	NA	CSVKQGSSTDTQYF	TGCAGCGTGAAACAGGGATCTAGCACAGATACGCAGTATTTT